The entry below describes one TCR beta chain. The antigen remains unidentified. The same CDR3 arises from other DNA sequences in this sample as well. The method was immunoSEQ multiplex PCR; TCRdb's version includes in-frame clones alone and lacks a portion of them. The profile shows just over 2,000,000 clones, 95% of them singletons. This record belongs to a study of shared clonotypes between healthy human individuals. The study, taken as a whole, reports: It was expected that sequencing depth would affect clonotype sharing among donors. It was observed that approximately 5% of naive CD4 clonotypes were shared across several donors. Estimated richness was generally greater in naive than memory subsets.

The CDR3 runs 13 residues. Germline V gene data show CDR1 as SGDLS and CDR2 as YYNGEE. Unmatched junction bases numbered 0, after V lost 2 bases and J lost 5 bases. This rearrangement joins TRBV9 to TRBJ2-2; 7 bases align to TRBD2. This TCR was recovered from a man aged 18 to 30 in good health. Sequences were obtained from naive CD4+ T cells sorted from blood. Documented subset: CD45RA+ positively selected. CDR3 loop: CASSVGRTGELFF. The CDR3 DNA reads as TGTGCCAGCAGCGTCGGGAGGACCGGGGAGCTGTTTTTT.